Listed below are T cell receptor beta chains from one sample, sequenced in a study of T cell responses to AZD1222 COVID-19 vaccine. Assay: immunoSEQ multiplex PCR; the TCRdb copy retains only in-frame clones and omits some. The table has more than 85,000 clones, 91% seen once. The material was peripheral blood, obtained on day 0 of AZD1222 vaccination. All receptors derive from an adult in good health. Both conserved end residues are part of each CDR3. A D gene is named only where the DNA matches it firmly. Expanded clones are given a class, and other clones once, few, many or no size at all.

TGTGCCAGCAGCGCCGGGACAGGGAGTCTGCCCCAGCATTTT	CASSAGTGSLPQHF	TRBV2	NA	TRBJ1-5	TRBD1
TGCGCCAGCAGCAAAAATGGGACAGGGACTCCCACTGAAGCTTTCTTT	CASSKNGTGTPTEAFF	TRBV4-1	NA	TRBJ1-1	TRBD1
TGTGCCAGCAGCCCTCCCCCTCGGGGAACAAGCTACGAGCAGTACTTC	CASSPPPRGTSYEQYF	TRBV11-2	NA	TRBJ2-7	NA
TGTGCCAGTGGACAGCTCCCCTTTGGCTACACCTTC	CASGQLPFGYTF	TRBV19	NA	TRBJ1-2	NA
TGTGCCAGTAGTCGGACTAGCGTGAACACCGGGGAGCTGTTTTTT	CASSRTSVNTGELFF	TRBV19	NA	TRBJ2-2	TRBD2
TGTGCCAGCAGTCGTGGCCGCGGGACATTAACCCAGTACTTC	CASSRGRGTLTQYF	TRBV27	NA	TRBJ2-5	NA
TGCGCCAGCAGATCAGGACAGGGGGGGAAAGCTTTCTTT	CASRSGQGGKAFF	TRBV5-1	few	TRBJ1-1	TRBD1
TGTGCCAGCAGCACGCCGGGGCAGGGGGCTGTCGAGCAGTACTTC	CASSTPGQGAVEQYF	TRBV2	NA	TRBJ2-7	TRBD1
TGCGCCAGCAGCTTGGACTCAGGTCTTGGGGAGCAGTACTTC	CASSLDSGLGEQYF	TRBV5-1	NA	TRBJ2-7	NA
TGTGCCAGCAGCGTAGGGACGGCCGAGGGCGAAAAACTGTTTTTT	CASSVGTAEGEKLFF	TRBV9	NA	TRBJ1-4	NA
TGTGCCAGCAAAACCTCCGCTCAGCCCCAGCATTTT	CASKTSAQPQHF	TRBV28	NA	TRBJ1-5	NA
TGCGCCAGCAGCCAAGAAGAGGGCAGGGGAAGTGAAAAACTGTTTTTT	CASSQEEGRGSEKLFF	TRBV4-1	NA	TRBJ1-4	NA
TGTGCCAGCAGCGCTTCCGGGACGCCTGGAGGCTACACCTTC	CASSASGTPGGYTF	TRBV9	NA	TRBJ1-2	NA
TGTGCCAGCAGTCTCCGACTAGCGGGAGGTGGCTATGAGCAGTTCTTC	CASSLRLAGGGYEQFF	TRBV6-2/TRBV6-3	NA	TRBJ2-1	TRBD2
TGTGCCTCCAACGCGGGACGGGCCTACGAGCAGTACTTC	CASNAGRAYEQYF	TRBV19	NA	TRBJ2-7	NA
TGTGCCAGCTCACCACCCGGGACAGGGGGCGCGTGGGGATTTGGCTACACCTTC	CASSPPGTGGAWGFGYTF	TRBV18	once	TRBJ1-2	TRBD1
TGTGCCAGCAGCTTAGATGGGGCAGTCTATGGCTACACCTTC	CASSLDGAVYGYTF	TRBV7-8	NA	TRBJ1-2	NA
TGTGCCAGCCTCGGGACAGATAACACCGGGGAGCTGTTTTTT	CASLGTDNTGELFF	TRBV27	once	TRBJ2-2	TRBD1
TGTGCCAGCAGTTACTCGAGGGGCGCGGGATACGAGCAGTACTTC	CASSYSRGAGYEQYF	TRBV6-5	NA	TRBJ2-7	NA
TGTGCCAGCAGCCGCAACAGGAACACCTACGAGCAGTACTTC	CASSRNRNTYEQYF	TRBV3-1/TRBV3-2	NA	TRBJ2-7	NA
TGTGCCTGGAAAGAAAGTGGAAACACCATATATTTT	CAWKESGNTIYF	TRBV30	NA	TRBJ1-3	NA
TGTGCCTGGAGTGATGAAGTGGCCACGAACACCGGGGAGCTGTTTTTT	CAWSDEVATNTGELFF	TRBV30	few	TRBJ2-2	NA
TGTGCCAGCAGTACCCAGGGGGCGCGAGGCTACACCTTC	CASSTQGARGYTF	TRBV12-3/TRBV12-4	NA	TRBJ1-2	TRBD1
TGTGCCAGCAGCCGGACTAGCGGGAGGGAGACCCAGTACTTC	CASSRTSGRETQYF	TRBV3-1/TRBV3-2	NA	TRBJ2-5	TRBD2
TGTGCCAGCAGCTTGAGACCTGACCCGAACACCGGGGAGCTGTTTTTT	CASSLRPDPNTGELFF	TRBV5-5	NA	TRBJ2-2	NA
TGTGCCAGCACCGCAGAGGGACAGTTTTATGGCTACACCTTC	CASTAEGQFYGYTF	TRBV11-2	few	TRBJ1-2	TRBD1
TGTGCCAGCAGTGATATGGAACACCGCAGCTCCTACGAGCAGTACTTC	CASSDMEHRSSYEQYF	TRBV2	NA	TRBJ2-7	NA
TGTGCCCCCGGGACAGATACGCAGTATTTT	CAPGTDTQYF	TRBV12-3/TRBV12-4	NA	TRBJ2-3	NA
TGTGCCAGCAGCTTAGCAGAGGACAGGTACAATCAGCCCCAGCATTTT	CASSLAEDRYNQPQHF	TRBV7-8	NA	TRBJ1-5	TRBD1
TGTGCCAGCAGCCAAGATGGCGGGCAGGGCAATCAGCCCCAGCATTTT	CASSQDGGQGNQPQHF	TRBV3-1/TRBV3-2	NA	TRBJ1-5	NA
TGTGCTAGTGGTCCCCCCACAGGGAGCGTCACCGGGGAGCTGTTTTTT	CASGPPTGSVTGELFF	TRBV12-5	NA	TRBJ2-2	NA
TGTGCCAGCAGCCCCGGGACAGGGGACCAGCCCCAGCATTTT	CASSPGTGDQPQHF	TRBV5-4	NA	TRBJ1-5	TRBD1
TGTGCTAGTGGTTGGGTCCCTGGGCGGCGCACAGATACGCAGTATTTT	CASGWVPGRRTDTQYF	TRBV12-5	NA	TRBJ2-3	NA
TGTGCCAGCAGCTTGTCTAGCGGCTACAATGAGCAGTTCTTC	CASSLSSGYNEQFF	TRBV5-5	NA	TRBJ2-1	TRBD2
TGTGCCAGCAGCCAGACGCCCCAGCATTTT	CASSQTPQHF	TRBV5-6	once	TRBJ1-5	NA
TGTGCCAGCAATAGGGGGGACAATGAGCAGTTCTTC	CASNRGDNEQFF	TRBV19	NA	TRBJ2-1	NA
TGCAGCGTTGAGGTCAGGCTAAATTCACCCCTCCACTTT	CSVEVRLNSPLHF	TRBV29-1	NA	TRBJ1-6	NA
TGTGCCAGTAGTATCCCCGCGGTTTTCTATGGCTACACCTTC	CASSIPAVFYGYTF	TRBV19	NA	TRBJ1-2	NA
TGTGCCAGCAGCTTGGTTAGGAGACAATCAGGGCCCCAGCATTTT	CASSLVRRQSGPQHF	TRBV5-5	NA	TRBJ1-5	NA
TGTGCCTGGAGTGTATATACAGGTAATCAGCCCCAGCATTTT	CAWSVYTGNQPQHF	TRBV30	NA	TRBJ1-5	NA
TGTGCCAGTCATATCTCCGGGACTCAGCCCCAGCATTTT	CASHISGTQPQHF	TRBV28	NA	TRBJ1-5	NA
TGTGCCACCAGTTCAGGGGCCCACACAGATACGCAGTATTTT	CATSSGAHTDTQYF	TRBV24-1	NA	TRBJ2-3	NA
TGTGCCAGCAGTTACCAGCCAAATTCACCCCTCCACTTT	CASSYQPNSPLHF	TRBV27	NA	TRBJ1-6	NA
TGTGCCAGCAGTTACTACTCTGGAAACACCATATATTTT	CASSYYSGNTIYF	TRBV12-3/TRBV12-4	NA	TRBJ1-3	NA
TGTGCCAGCAGCCCGAACTATCGGGGCACAGATACGCAGTATTTT	CASSPNYRGTDTQYF	TRBV2	few	TRBJ2-3	NA
TGTGCCAGCAGCCCGGGACAGGCAGCTAACTATGGCTACACCTTC	CASSPGQAANYGYTF	TRBV7-2	NA	TRBJ1-2	TRBD1
TGTGCCAGCAGTGAGGGAGTGAACACTGAAGCTTTCTTT	CASSEGVNTEAFF	TRBV2	NA	TRBJ1-1	NA
TGTGCCAGCAGCTTGGGTTCAGGCGCTGAAGCTTTCTTT	CASSLGSGAEAFF	TRBV5-5	NA	TRBJ1-1	NA
TGCAGCGTAGATCGGACAGGAAGTTTT	CSVDRTGSF	TRBV29-1	NA	TRBJ1-1	TRBD1
TGTGCCAGCAGCTTCCGACTAGCGGGATACAATGAGCAGTTCTTC	CASSFRLAGYNEQFF	TRBV7-3	NA	TRBJ2-1	TRBD2
TGTGCCAGCAGCTTGGATGAAGACACTGAAGCTTTCTTT	CASSLDEDTEAFF	TRBV5-5	NA	TRBJ1-1	NA
TGCGCCAGCAGCTCCGCTCTGGCGGGGGTGAACACCGGGGAGCTGTTTTTT	CASSSALAGVNTGELFF	TRBV5-1	NA	TRBJ2-2	TRBD2
TGCGCCAGCAGCTTGGACCGATTATTACTAGCGGGGGCCCTCTACGAGCAGTACTTC	CASSLDRLLLAGALYEQYF	TRBV5-1	NA	TRBJ2-7	TRBD2
TGTGCCAGTAGACTCGGACAGGGGGCAAGCTCTGGAAACACCATATATTTT	CASRLGQGASSGNTIYF	TRBV19	NA	TRBJ1-3	TRBD1